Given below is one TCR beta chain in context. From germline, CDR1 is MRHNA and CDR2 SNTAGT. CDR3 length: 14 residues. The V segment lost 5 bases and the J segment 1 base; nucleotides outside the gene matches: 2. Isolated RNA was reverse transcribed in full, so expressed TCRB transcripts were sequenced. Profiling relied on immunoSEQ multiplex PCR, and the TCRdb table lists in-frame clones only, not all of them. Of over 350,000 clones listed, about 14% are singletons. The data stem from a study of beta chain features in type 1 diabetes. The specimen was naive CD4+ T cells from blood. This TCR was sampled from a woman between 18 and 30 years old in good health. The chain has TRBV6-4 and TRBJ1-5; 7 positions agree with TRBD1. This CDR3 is CASSPDRSNQPQHF. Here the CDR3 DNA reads TGTGCCAGCAGTCCGGACAGGAGCAATCAGCCCCAGCATTTT.